These 20 T cell receptor beta chains share one sample of origin, sequenced in a study of blood T cells in healthy people across ages. A J-beta primer mix and a sample-barcoded 5' primer were used in a second PCR of roughly 6 to 11 cycles. MiXCR was run by TCRdb on the 5' RACE reads, yielding one entry per CDR3 protein. This table has more than 800,000 distinct CDR3 sequences, less than 35% appearing once. Sequencing was carried out using blood. The source of these receptors is a woman older than 75 in good health.

In regard to this clonotype: Relative to the germline gene, one junction end is altered; a read error may explain this. The chain employs TRBV5-1 and TRBJ2-2; no clear D gene. Per the germline V gene, CDR1 is SGHRS and CDR2 is YFSETQ. This CDR3 has 13 amino acids. The DNA of the CDR3 is TGCGCCGGCAGCCGACCGAACACCGGGGAGCTGTTTTTT. Protein: CAGSRPNTGELFF.

The table lists this clonotype with many counts. The CDR3 DNA is TGTGCCAGCAGTTACTCGGCCCTAGGCGAACTTTCCTACAATGAGCAGTTCTTC. As protein: CASSYSALGELSYNEQFF. The V call is TRBV6-5, the J call TRBJ2-1; D gene uncertain. The V gene's germline CDR1 is MNHEY and CDR2 SVGAGI. The CDR3 has 18 amino acids. V lost 0 bases to trimming and J lost 1 base, with 16 bases between them.

To note about this clonotype: A much bigger clone sits one base away, suggesting this may be a read error. This rearrangement joins TRBV6-5 to TRBJ1-2; D uncertain. V was trimmed by 8 bases and J by 8 bases, leaving 12 bases between them. The CDR3 spans 11 residues. Germline V lookup: CDR1 MNHEY, CDR2 SVGAGI. The CDR3 coding sequence is TGTGCCAGCGGCGGCTATTGGGGCTACACCTTC. Its protein is CASGGYWGYTF.

This clonotype showed up just a few times. This may arise from a read error, as a much more abundant clone is one base away. The chain is built from TRBV5-6 and TRBJ1-2; D call uncertain. Looked up from germline, CDR1 is SGHDT and CDR2 is YYEEEE. The CDR3 runs 13 residues. Between the trimmed V and J ends, which lost 7 bases and 4 bases, there was a span of 14 bases. CDR3 loop: CASSGLGGYGYTF. CDR3 DNA: TGTGCCAGCTCCGGCTTGGGTGGCTATGGCTACACCTTC.

This clonotype came up a few times. This chain uses TRBV5-4 with TRBJ1-2, with 9 bases that match TRBD1. The germline V gene has CDR1 SGHNT and CDR2 YYREEE (reference sequence). With V trimmed by 3 bases and J by 4 bases, 4 bases remained unmatched. This CDR3 comprises 14 residues. CDR3 residues: CASSWGQGPYGYTF. The CDR3 DNA reads TGTGCCAGCAGCTGGGGACAGGGCCCCTATGGCTACACCTTC.

This clonotype came up a few times. V gene TRBV19 combines with J gene TRBJ2-4; D call uncertain. CDR3 length: 14 amino acids. Germline CDR1 LNHDA, CDR2 SQIVND (reference sequence). Trimming removed 1 base from V and 6 bases from J, with 10 bases in between. In DNA, the CDR3 is TGTGCCAGTAGTATAGGTCAGAGTAGAAACATTCAGTACTTC. Its protein product is CASSIGQSRNIQYF.

With regard to this clonotype: A much larger clone differs from this one at a single base, so this may be a read error. This chain joins TRBV10-1 and TRBJ2-1, with 7 bases matching TRBD1. Germline V gene sequence: CDR1 WNHNN, CDR2 SYGVQD (reference sequence). CDR3 size: 15 residues. CDR3 nucleotides: TGCGCCGGCAGTGAAGACAGGGCGACCTACAATGAGCAGTTCTTC. Protein product: CAGSEDRATYNEQFF.

J is TRBJ2-2 and V is TRBV11-2; tentatively, D is TRBD2 (9 bases). Germline CDR1 reads SGHAT; CDR2 reads FQNNGV. There are 16 residues in the CDR3. Trimming stripped 5 bases from V and 4 bases from J, with 17 bases between. Written as DNA, the CDR3 is TGTGCCAGCAGCCTCAGGGGGCGGGGGGGCACCGGGGAGCTGTTTTTT. It encodes CASSLRGRGGTGELFF.

This chain uses TRBV14 with TRBJ1-2; unclear D gene. The CDR3 is 13 residues long. CDR1 is SGHDN and CDR2 is FVKESK in the germline V gene. V was cut by 1 base and J by 8 bases, with 11 bases left in between. CDR3 protein: CASSQGAYLGYTF. DNA for the CDR3: TGTGCCAGCAGCCAAGGGGCCTATTTAGGCTACACCTTC. Full variable domain (outside the CDR3, taken from reference TRBV14 and TRBJ1-2): EAGVTQFPSHSVIEKGQTVTLRCDPISGHDNLYWYRRVMGKEIKFLLHFVKESKQDESGMPNNRFLAERTGGTYSTLKVQPAELEDSGVYFCASSQGAYLGYTFGSGTRLTVV.

This clonotype showed up just a few times. A much larger clone lies one base from this, so it may be a read error. V usage is TRBV15 and J usage is TRBJ1-2; no definite D call. The length of the CDR3 is 13 residues. CDR1 and CDR2 (germline): LNHNV, YYDKDF (reference sequence). The chain's CDR3 is CATSRGISYGHTF. CDR3 in DNA: TGTGCCACCAGCAGGGGAATTAGCTATGGCCACACCTTC.

This clonotype has ten or more counts. J is TRBJ2-1 and V is TRBV14, with 8 bases that match TRBD2. Trimming took 4 bases from V and 4 from J; bases not matched to a gene: 9. Germline CDR1 reads SGHDN; CDR2 reads FVKESK. There are 16 residues in the CDR3. The CDR3 reads CASSLKGGGIYNEQFF. As DNA, the CDR3 is TGTGCCAGCAGCCTAAAGGGCGGGGGGATATACAATGAGCAGTTCTTC.

This chain uses TRBV7-2 with TRBJ1-3; D perhaps matches TRBD1 (5 bases). Trimming pared 6 bases from V and 4 bases from J, leaving 16 bases between. This CDR3 has 15 amino acids. Germline-derived CDR1 and CDR2 are SGHTA and FQGNSA. The CDR3 coding sequence is TGTGCCAGCAGGATCGGGAGTCCAGGGGGAAACACCATATATTTT. This sequence encodes CASRIGSPGGNTIYF.

This clonotype was detected ten times or more. In nucleotides, the CDR3 is TGTGCCAGCAGCCCCCAGAAGGGACAGGGTTATGGCTACACCTTC. It is translated as CASSPQKGQGYGYTF. The chain joins TRBV7-2 to TRBJ1-2; TRBD1 aligns across 9 bases. The CDR3 totals 15 residues. V trimming: 5 bases; J trimming: 5 bases; junction bases outside the gene matches: 9. CDR1 and CDR2 from the germline V gene are SGHTA and FQGNSA.

As to this clonotype: This sequence may be a read error, since a much larger clone differs from it by one base. J is TRBJ2-1 and V is TRBV28; 10 bases line up with TRBD1. This CDR3 comprises 14 residues. CDR1 and CDR2 (germline): MDHEN, SYDVKM. J was trimmed by 12 bases and V by 6 bases; bases with no gene match: 11. Here the CDR3 reads CASSRTGGDRGQFF. Written as DNA, the CDR3 is TGTGCCAGCAGCCGGACAGGGGGAGATCGAGGGCAGTTCTTC.

With regard to this clonotype: With a much larger clone just one base away, this may be a read error. V is TRBV12-3 or TRBV12-4 and J is TRBJ2-3; the D gene could be TRBD1 or TRBD2 (5 bases each). Trimming cost V 2 bases and J 4 bases, with 10 bases left between them. This CDR3 has 14 residues. The CDR3 nucleotides are TGTGCCAGCAGTTTAACCCCGGGGCCAGATACGCAGTATTTT. It is translated as CASSLTPGPDTQYF.

The V call is TRBV3-1, the J call TRBJ2-5; TRBD1 might be the D (6 bases). Germline CDR1 LGHDT, CDR2 YNNKEL (reference sequence). The CDR3 runs 15 residues. Deletions cut 2 bases from V and 11 bases from J, with 21 bases between. DNA of the CDR3: TGTGCCAGCAGCCAAAGGGGGAATCCCTGCAATGAGCAGTACTTC. This encodes CASSQRGNPCNEQYF.

This clonotype was counted at least ten times. V gene TRBV6-2 or TRBV6-3 combines with J gene TRBJ2-1; tentatively, D is TRBD2 (6 bases). Germline V gene lookup returns CDR1 MNHEY and CDR2 SVGEGT. V was cut by 6 bases and J by 0 bases, with 15 bases left in between. The CDR3 sequence is 16 residues long. CDR3 sequence reads: CASRPPQTSSYNEQFF. The CDR3 coding sequence is TGTGCCAGCAGGCCCCCCCAGACTAGCTCCTACAATGAGCAGTTCTTC.

This clonotype was detected many times. This rearrangement joins TRBV3-1 to TRBJ2-1; TRBD1 aligns across 7 bases. J was trimmed by 3 bases and V by 4 bases; bases with no gene match: 6. The germline gives CDR1 LGHDT, CDR2 YNNKEL (reference sequence). This CDR3 contains 15 residues. CDR3 nucleotide sequence: TGTGCCAGCAGCCTCGGACAGGCCTTCTACAATGAGCAGTTCTTC. Translated: CASSLGQAFYNEQFF.

The table lists this clonotype with a few counts. The chain uses TRBV20-1 and TRBJ2-3, with D perhaps matching TRBD1 (6 bases). V lost 6 bases and J 4 bases, leaving 11 bases between the germline ends. The CDR3 extends over 12 amino acids. The V gene's germline CDR1 is DFQATT and CDR2 SNEGSKA (reference sequence). DNA for the CDR3: TGCAGTGCCACTAAGGGGGCAGATACGCAGTATTTT. This codes for CSATKGADTQYF.

This clonotype showed up many times. The V call is TRBV29-1, the J call TRBJ2-1; a weak D match, TRBD1 (6 bases). Deletions cut 6 bases from V and 9 bases from J, with 12 bases between. The germline V gene encodes CDR1 SQVTM and CDR2 ANQGSEA. The CDR3 sequence is 11 residues long. CDR3 bases: TGCAGCGTGAGGGACACCCTTGAGCAGTTCTTC. This encodes CSVRDTLEQFF.